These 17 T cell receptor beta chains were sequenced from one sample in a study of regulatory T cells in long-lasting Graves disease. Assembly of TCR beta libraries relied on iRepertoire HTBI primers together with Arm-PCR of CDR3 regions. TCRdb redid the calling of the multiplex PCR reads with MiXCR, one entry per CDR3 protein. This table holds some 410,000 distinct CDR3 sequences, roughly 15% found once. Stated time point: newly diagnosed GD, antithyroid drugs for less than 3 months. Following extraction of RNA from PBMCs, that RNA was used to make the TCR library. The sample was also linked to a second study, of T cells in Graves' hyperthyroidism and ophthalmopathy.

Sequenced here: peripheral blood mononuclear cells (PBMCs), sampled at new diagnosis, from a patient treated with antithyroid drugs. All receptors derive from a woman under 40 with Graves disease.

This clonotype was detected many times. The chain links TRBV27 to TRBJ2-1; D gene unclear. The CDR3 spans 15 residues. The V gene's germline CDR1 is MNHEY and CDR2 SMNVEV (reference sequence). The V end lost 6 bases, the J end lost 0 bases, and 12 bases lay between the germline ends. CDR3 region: CASSPRKTSYNEQFF. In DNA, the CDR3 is TGTGCCAGCAGCCCGCGGAAGACCTCCTACAATGAGCAGTTCTTC.

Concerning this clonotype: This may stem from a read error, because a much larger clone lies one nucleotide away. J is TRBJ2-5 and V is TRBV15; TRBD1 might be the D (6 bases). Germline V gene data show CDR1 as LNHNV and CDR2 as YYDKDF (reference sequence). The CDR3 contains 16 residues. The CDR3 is CATSSSPRTVQEAQYF. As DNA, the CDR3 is TGTGCCACCAGCAGCTCCCCTAGGACAGTTCAAGAGGCCCAGTACTTC. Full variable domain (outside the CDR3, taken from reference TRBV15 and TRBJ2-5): DAMVIQNPRYQVTQFGKPVTLSCSQTLNHNVMYWYQQKSSQAPKLLFHYYDKDFNNEADTPDNFQSRRPNTSFCFLDIRSPGLGDTAMYLCATSSSPRTVQEAQYFGPGTRLLVL.

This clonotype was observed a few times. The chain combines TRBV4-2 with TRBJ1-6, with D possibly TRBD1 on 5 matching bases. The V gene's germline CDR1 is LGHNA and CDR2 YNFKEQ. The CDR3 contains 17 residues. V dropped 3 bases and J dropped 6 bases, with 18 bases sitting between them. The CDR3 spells CASSHPGFGASNSPLHF. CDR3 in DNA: TGTGCCAGCAGCCATCCAGGGTTCGGGGCTAGTAATTCACCCCTCCACTTT.

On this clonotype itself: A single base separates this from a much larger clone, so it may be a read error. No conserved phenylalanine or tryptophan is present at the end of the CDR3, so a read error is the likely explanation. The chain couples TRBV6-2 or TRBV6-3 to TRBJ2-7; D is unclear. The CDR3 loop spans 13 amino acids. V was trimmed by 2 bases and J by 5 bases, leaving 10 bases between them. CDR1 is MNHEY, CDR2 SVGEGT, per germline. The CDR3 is CASSYLEVNEQYS. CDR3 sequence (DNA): TGTGCCAGCAGTTACCTCGAGGTCAACGAGCAGTACTCC.

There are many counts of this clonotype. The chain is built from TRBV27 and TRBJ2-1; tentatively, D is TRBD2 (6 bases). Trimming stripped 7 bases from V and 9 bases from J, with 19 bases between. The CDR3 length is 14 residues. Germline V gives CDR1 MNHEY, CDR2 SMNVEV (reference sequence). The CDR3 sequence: CASNTRDSGGEQFF. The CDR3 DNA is TGTGCCAGCAACACCCGGGACTCAGGCGGTGAGCAGTTCTTC.

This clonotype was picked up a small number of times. As DNA, the CDR3 is TGTGCCACCAGTGTCCCAGGGGTAGGATACAATGAGCAGTTCTTC. Amino acids: CATSVPGVGYNEQFF. V gene TRBV24-1 combines with J gene TRBJ2-1; a weak D match, TRBD1 (6 bases). Germline V gene lookup returns CDR1 KGHDR and CDR2 SFDVKD. This CDR3 has 15 amino acids. V lost 5 bases and J 4 bases, leaving 14 bases between the germline ends.

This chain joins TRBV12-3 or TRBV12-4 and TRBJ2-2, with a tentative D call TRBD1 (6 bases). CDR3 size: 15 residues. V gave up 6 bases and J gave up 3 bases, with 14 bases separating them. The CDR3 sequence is CASSRGQFYTGELFF. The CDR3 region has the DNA TGTGCCAGCAGCCGTGGACAGTTTTACACCGGGGAGCTGTTTTTT.

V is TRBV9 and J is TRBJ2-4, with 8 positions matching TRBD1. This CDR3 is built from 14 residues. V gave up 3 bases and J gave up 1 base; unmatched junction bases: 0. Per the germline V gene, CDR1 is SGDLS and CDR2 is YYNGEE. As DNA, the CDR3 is TGTGCCAGCAGCGGACAGGGGGCCAAAAACATTCAGTACTTC. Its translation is CASSGQGAKNIQYF.

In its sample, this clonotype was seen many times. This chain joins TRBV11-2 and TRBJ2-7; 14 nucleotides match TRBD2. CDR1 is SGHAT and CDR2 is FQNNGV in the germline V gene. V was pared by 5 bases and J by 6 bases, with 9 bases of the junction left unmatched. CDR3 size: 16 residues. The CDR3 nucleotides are TGTGCCAGCAGCCCCTTCGGGACTAGCGGGAGTTCCGAGCAGTACTTC. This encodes CASSPFGTSGSSEQYF.

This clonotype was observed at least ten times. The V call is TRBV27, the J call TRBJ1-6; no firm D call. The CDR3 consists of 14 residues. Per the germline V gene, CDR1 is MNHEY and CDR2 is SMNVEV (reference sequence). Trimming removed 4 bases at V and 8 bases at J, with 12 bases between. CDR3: CASSWGSVHSPLHF. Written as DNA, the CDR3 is TGTGCCAGCAGTTGGGGATCAGTGCATTCACCCCTCCACTTT.

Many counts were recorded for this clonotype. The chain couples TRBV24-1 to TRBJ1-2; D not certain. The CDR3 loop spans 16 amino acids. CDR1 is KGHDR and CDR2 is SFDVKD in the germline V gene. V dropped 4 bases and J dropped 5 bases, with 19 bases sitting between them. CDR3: CATSDPGMPLGYGYTF. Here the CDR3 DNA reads TGTGCCACCAGTGACCCTGGGATGCCTCTGGGTTATGGCTACACCTTC.

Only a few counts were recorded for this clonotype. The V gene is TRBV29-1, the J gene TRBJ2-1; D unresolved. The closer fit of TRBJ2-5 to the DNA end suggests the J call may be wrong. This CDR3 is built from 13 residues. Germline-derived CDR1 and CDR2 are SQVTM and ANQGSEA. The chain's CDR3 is CSVEVSPMATQYF. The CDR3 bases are TGCAGCGTTGAAGTATCCCCGATGGCTACCCAGTACTTC.

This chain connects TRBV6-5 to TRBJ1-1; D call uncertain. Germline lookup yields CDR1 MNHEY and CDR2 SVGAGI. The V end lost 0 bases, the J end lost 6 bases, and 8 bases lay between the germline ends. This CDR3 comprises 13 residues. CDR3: CASSYSPTAEAFF. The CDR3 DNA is TGTGCCAGCAGTTACTCACCGACGGCTGAAGCTTTCTTT.

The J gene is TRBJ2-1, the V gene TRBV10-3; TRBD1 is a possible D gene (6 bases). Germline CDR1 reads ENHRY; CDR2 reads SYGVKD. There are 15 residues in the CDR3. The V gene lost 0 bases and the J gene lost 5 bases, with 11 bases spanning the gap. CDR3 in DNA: TGTGCCATCAGTGAGTCGAGGGGGAACCACAATGAGCAGTTCTTC. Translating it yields CAISESRGNHNEQFF.

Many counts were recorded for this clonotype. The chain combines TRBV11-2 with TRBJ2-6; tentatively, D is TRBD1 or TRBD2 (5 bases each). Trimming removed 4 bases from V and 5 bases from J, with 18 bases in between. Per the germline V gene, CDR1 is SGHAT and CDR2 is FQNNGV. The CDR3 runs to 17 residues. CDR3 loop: CASSSPPLGRRANVLTF. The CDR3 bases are TGTGCCAGCAGCTCGCCGCCTCTGGGACGAAGGGCCAACGTCCTGACTTTC.

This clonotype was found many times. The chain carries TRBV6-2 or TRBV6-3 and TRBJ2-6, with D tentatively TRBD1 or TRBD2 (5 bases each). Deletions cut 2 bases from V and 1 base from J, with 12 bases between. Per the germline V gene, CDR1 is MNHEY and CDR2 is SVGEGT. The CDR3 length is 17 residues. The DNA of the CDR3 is TGTGCCAGCAGTTACAGGGACCGAGGGTCTGGGGCCAACGTCCTGACTTTC. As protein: CASSYRDRGSGANVLTF.

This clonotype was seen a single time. The CDR3 DNA follows: TGTGCCAGTAGTATAGATCGCGGCAGGGGGCCACCTAATAGCAATCAGCCCCAGCATTTT. This codes for CASSIDRGRGPPNSNQPQHF. J is TRBJ1-5 and V is TRBV19, with 8 bases lining up with TRBD1. The CDR3 is made up of 20 amino acids. CDR1 is LNHDA and CDR2 is SQIVND in the germline V gene (reference sequence). With V trimmed by 0 bases and J by 0 bases, 13 bases remained unmatched.